The present TCR beta chain was sequenced within a study of T cells in tuberculosis. Broader study findings: Active tuberculosis patients had shorter CDR3-alpha; the beta difference was nonsignificant. Active tuberculosis TCR-alpha repertoires lay closer to GMM-specific TCRs than IGRA-negative controls, suggesting clonal expansion.

In the case of this clone: The antigen is undetermined.

Latent tuberculosis screening used tuberculin skin test and IGRA at entry. The repertoire was sequenced with immunoSEQ multiplex PCR; TCRdb's copy has only in-frame clones and lacks some. This table holds tens of thousands of clones, more than 95% found once. Trimming at V came to 4 bases and at J to 4 bases, leaving 11 bases not matched to a gene. This CDR3 is built from 17 residues. Germline V gene data show CDR1 as MNHEY and CDR2 as SMNVEV (reference sequence). The clonotype originates from a donor aged 10 to 29 with latent tuberculosis or without tuberculosis infection. V usage is TRBV27 and J usage is TRBJ2-2; 8 bases fit TRBD1. The sequencing input was PBMCs. The CDR3 loop is CASSSPGTGRGTGELFF. For the CDR3, the DNA is TGTGCCAGCAGTTCCCCCGGGACAGGAAGGGGCACCGGGGAGCTGTTTTTT.